Sequencing of this T cell receptor (beta chain) was carried out in a study of blood T cell repertoires in COVID-19. The CDR3 has 13 amino acids. Deletions cut 0 bases from V and 4 bases from J, with 6 bases between. Germline values: CDR1 SGDLS, CDR2 YYNGEE. Donors in Cohort 3 who had recovered were those with two negative PCRs, healthcare professional clearance, or resolution of their symptoms. Clones were sequenced by immunoSEQ multiplex PCR, and TCRdb holds only the in-frame ones, with some missing. Among about 330,000 clones listed, over 75% were seen once. The sequencing input was PBMCs or T cells enriched from blood (not recorded which). The rearrangement uses TRBV9 and TRBJ2-3, with D tentatively TRBD1 (6 bases). The clonotype was recovered from a man between 25 and 39 years old who had recovered from COVID-19. CDR3 sequence (DNA): TGTGCCAGCAGCGTAGAGGGGGCAGATACGCAGTATTTT. It specifies CASSVEGADTQYF. The variable domain in full, with the rest retrieved from reference TRBV9 and TRBJ2-3, is DSGVTQTPKHLITATGQRVTLRCSPRSGDLSVYWYQQSLDQGLQFLIQYYNGEERAKGNILERFSAQQFPDLHSELNLSSLELGDSALYFCASSVEGADTQYFGPGTRLTVL.